These 20 T cell receptor beta chains share one sample of origin, sequenced in a study of CD8+CD57+ T cells in acquired aplastic anemia. Investigators profiled TCR beta VDJ and CDR3 from genomic DNA template. TCRdb redid the calling of the reads with MiXCR, one entry per CDR3 protein. The data contain some 290,000 distinct CDR3 sequences, approximately 55% of them singletons. Sequenced: sorted CD4+, CD8+, or CD8+CD57+ T cells (not recorded which) from PBMCs. The receptors derive from a human donor with severe aplastic anemia or a healthy control (not recorded which).

The chain uses TRBV7-3 and TRBJ2-5; 13 bases map to TRBD2. Looked up from germline, CDR1 is SGHTA and CDR2 is FQGTGA. The CDR3 contains 16 residues. With 5 bases clipped from V and 9 bases from J, the junction kept 12 bases outside the gene matches. CDR3 residues: CASSQRTSGGPTPQYF. The CDR3 nucleotides are TGTGCCAGCAGCCAACGGACTAGCGGGGGCCCCACTCCCCAGTACTTC.

This clonotype has a handful of counts. J is TRBJ1-5 and V is TRBV7-2, with TRBD1 matching 11 bases. This CDR3 has 16 amino acids. Trimming at V came to 1 base and at J to 1 base, leaving 0 bases not matched to a gene. CDR1 SGHTA and CDR2 FQGNSA come from the germline V gene. Written as DNA, the CDR3 is TGTGCCAGCAGCTTAGGGACAGGGGGCAGCAATCAGCCCCAGCATTTT. Translating gives CASSLGTGGSNQPQHF.

At least ten counts were recorded for this clonotype. V gene TRBV20-1 combines with J gene TRBJ2-1; D unresolved. Germline V CDR1 and CDR2: DFQATT, SNEGSKA (reference sequence). Trimming left V 1 base short and J 1 base short, with 14 bases between. This CDR3 has 16 amino acids. The CDR3 DNA reads TGCAGTGCTAGAGTCCCTAGTACTGTGTCCTACAATGAGCAGTTCTTC. Its translation: CSARVPSTVSYNEQFF.

A word on this clonotype: The junction does not match germline at one end; this may be a read error. The rearrangement uses TRBV15 and TRBJ2-1, with unresolved D. From germline, CDR1 is LNHNV and CDR2 YYDKDF (reference sequence). The CDR3 contains 14 residues. As DNA, the CDR3 is TGTGCCACCAGCAGAGAGGCAGGAAACAATGAGCAGCCCTTC. The encoded protein is CATSREAGNNEQPF.

In its sample, this clonotype was seen many times. The gene calls are TRBV7-2 and TRBJ2-6, with D unresolved. CDR1 and CDR2 (germline): SGHTA, FQGNSA. V lost 2 bases and J 0 bases, leaving 8 bases between the germline ends. This CDR3 spans 16 amino acids. Here the CDR3 reads CASSLTHNSGANVLTF. The CDR3 DNA is TGTGCCAGCAGCTTAACGCACAACTCTGGGGCCAACGTCCTGACTTTC.

This clonotype occurred many times. V is TRBV4-2 and J is TRBJ2-2; TRBD2 aligns across 10 bases. From germline, CDR1 is LGHNA and CDR2 YNFKEQ. The V segment lost 1 base and the J segment 4 bases; nucleotides outside the gene matches: 6. The length of the CDR3 is 17 residues. As DNA, the CDR3 is TGTGCCAGCAGCCAAGGTACAGCGGGGGGGCCCACCGGGGAGCTGTTTTTT. Translation: CASSQGTAGGPTGELFF.

With respect to this clonotype: The junction departs from germline at one end; a sequencing error may be responsible. This chain joins TRBV29-1 and TRBJ2-7; the D call may be TRBD1 or TRBD2 (5 bases each). Per germline, CDR1 SQVTM and CDR2 ANQGSEA. The CDR3 is 12 amino acids. CDR3 sequence (DNA): TGCAGCGTTGTTTCGGGGCCCTACGACCAGTACTTC. This sequence encodes CSVVSGPYDQYF.

This clonotype was observed a few times. One base away lies a much larger clone, so this may be a sequencing read error. This chain uses TRBV20-1 with TRBJ2-3; TRBD1 matches at 10 bases. CDR3 size: 17 residues. CDR1 is DFQATT and CDR2 is SNEGSKA in the germline V gene (reference sequence). CDR3: CSAYRDRGLLSTETQYF. CDR3 DNA: TGCAGTGCCTACCGGGACAGGGGTTTGCTGAGCACAGAGACGCAGTATTTT.

The V gene is TRBV6-1, the J gene TRBJ1-2; D ambiguous. V shed 6 bases and J shed 4 bases, with 12 bases lying between them. The CDR3 totals 13 residues. Germline V CDR1 and CDR2: MNHNS, SASEGT. This chain's CDR3 is CASRGIGSYGYTF. The CDR3 bases are TGTGCCAGCAGAGGGATAGGAAGCTATGGCTACACCTTC.

The chain couples TRBV7-8 to TRBJ2-5; no definite D call. Trimming left V 6 bases short and J 4 bases short, with 3 bases between. The CDR3 extends over 10 amino acids. The germline V gene encodes CDR1 SGHVS and CDR2 FQNEAQ. The CDR3 DNA is TGTGCCAGCAGTATAGAGACCCAGTACTTC. Residues: CASSIETQYF.

Concerning this clonotype: The CDR3 does not end in the conserved phenylalanine or tryptophan, so this is likely a read error. The chain has TRBV7-3 and TRBJ2-3; 9 bases align to TRBD2. The germline V gene has CDR1 SGHTA and CDR2 FQGTGA. J gave up 4 bases and V 7 bases, and 15 bases lay outside the gene matches. The CDR3 sequence is 17 residues long. The chain's CDR3 is CASTATGASGTADTQYL. In DNA form, the CDR3 reads TGTGCCAGCACCGCAACGGGGGCTAGCGGGACCGCAGATACGCAGTATCTT.

The J gene is TRBJ2-1, the V gene TRBV7-2; D possibly corresponds to TRBD2 (5 bases). CDR1 SGHTA and CDR2 FQGNSA come from the germline V gene. The CDR3 length is 16 residues. The V end lost 7 bases, the J end lost 2 bases, and 18 bases lay between the germline ends. In DNA form, the CDR3 reads TGTGCCAGCATGATGACGGGAAGTCGGGCCTACAATGAGCAGTTCTTC. Translated, it gives CASMMTGSRAYNEQFF.

This clonotype was detected many times. V is TRBV7-9 and J is TRBJ1-6; perhaps TRBD1 as D (5 bases). Looked up from germline, CDR1 is SEHNR and CDR2 is FQNEAQ (reference sequence). The V and J ends lost 4 bases and 10 bases respectively, with 8 bases between them. This CDR3 has 12 residues. The chain's CDR3 is CASSWDSSPLHF. CDR3 nucleotide sequence: TGTGCCAGCAGCTGGGACTCGTCACCCCTCCACTTT.

The chain couples TRBV5-1 to TRBJ2-7; a weak D match, TRBD2 (5 bases). The V end lost 4 bases, the J end lost 4 bases, and 18 bases lay between the germline ends. CDR3 length: 15 residues. The germline V gene has CDR1 SGHRS and CDR2 YFSETQ. In nucleotides, the CDR3 is TGCGCCAGCAGCGGCGGGTCCGGGCTAACTTACGAGCAGTACTTC. It codes for CASSGGSGLTYEQYF.

The chain recombines TRBV4-2 with TRBJ2-5; D remains ambiguous. The CDR3 has 15 amino acids. Germline loops: CDR1 LGHNA, CDR2 YNFKEQ. V lost 0 bases to trimming and J lost 3 bases, with 11 bases between them. The CDR3, as DNA: TGTGCCAGCAGCCAAGAGAGCCAGAGGAAAGAGACCCAGTACTTC. Amino acids: CASSQESQRKETQYF.

The table lists this clonotype with many counts. The chain carries TRBV6-1 and TRBJ2-1; 9 positions agree with TRBD2. Germline V gives CDR1 MNHNS, CDR2 SASEGT. Trimming removed 2 bases from V and 2 bases from J; junction bases left unmatched: 7. The CDR3 length is 17 residues. The CDR3 region has the DNA TGTGCCAGCAGTGAAAGGCCAAGCGGGGGGACCTACAATGAGCAGTTCTTC. It codes for CASSERPSGGTYNEQFF.

This clonotype was found a few times. J is TRBJ2-3 and V is TRBV10-3; D is possibly TRBD1 or TRBD2 (5 bases each). CDR1 ENHRY and CDR2 SYGVKD come from the germline V gene. The V end lost 9 bases, the J end lost 1 base, and 11 bases lay between the germline ends. CDR3 size: 13 residues. The CDR3 bases are TGTGCCATGAGGGACCCCCGCACAGATACGCAGTATTTT. Protein sequence: CAMRDPRTDTQYF.

This clonotype has a count of ten or more. V gene TRBV7-8 combines with J gene TRBJ2-3; D call uncertain. The CDR3 is made up of 14 amino acids. The germline CDR1 and CDR2 sequences are SGHVS and FQNEAQ. V was trimmed by 5 bases and J by 2 bases, leaving 11 bases between them. CDR3 sequence (DNA): TGTGCCAGCAGCCAAAGACTGTTCACAGATACGCAGTATTTT. Amino acids: CASSQRLFTDTQYF.

As to this clonotype: A read error is possible here, since a much larger clone lies one base away. This chain joins TRBV28 and TRBJ2-7; perhaps D is TRBD1 or TRBD2 (5 bases each). Germline V gene sequence: CDR1 MDHEN, CDR2 SYDVKM. The CDR3 covers 13 residues. V shed 6 bases and J shed 2 bases, with 11 bases lying between them. This CDR3 reads CASSPLGPYEQYF. Here the CDR3 DNA reads TGTGCCAGCAGCCCTTTGGGACCCTACGAGCAGTACTTC.

This clonotype was seen a single time. The CDR3 sequence: CASSESRTGPTKRAFF. The CDR3 DNA reads TGTGCCAGCAGTGAATCGAGGACAGGGCCAACGAAAAGGGCTTTCTTT. The chain has TRBV2 and TRBJ1-1; 8 bases are a match to TRBD1. The CDR3 runs to 16 residues. Germline trimming cut 2 bases from V and 11 bases from J; bases unmatched to any gene: 16. Per the germline V gene, CDR1 is SNHLY and CDR2 is FYNNEI.